Listed here is a single T cell receptor beta chain. These data come from a study of blood T cell repertoires in COVID-19. Germline V gene lookup returns CDR1 LNHDA and CDR2 SQIVND (reference sequence). The CDR3 sequence is 14 residues long. After removal of 10 bases from V and 5 bases from J, the junction contained 13 bases not matched to a gene. Generated by immunoSEQ multiplex PCR, the TCRdb table keeps only in-frame clones and is missing some. Of around 200,000 clones listed, around 85% are singletons. The specimen sequenced was peripheral blood. The J gene is TRBJ1-2, the V gene TRBV19; 7 nucleotides match TRBD1. This clonotype was obtained from an elderly woman with acute or convalescent COVID-19. The DNA for the CDR3 is TGTGCCACCGATCCCCACAGGGGAGGATATGGCTACACCTTC. Its translation is CATDPHRGGYGYTF.